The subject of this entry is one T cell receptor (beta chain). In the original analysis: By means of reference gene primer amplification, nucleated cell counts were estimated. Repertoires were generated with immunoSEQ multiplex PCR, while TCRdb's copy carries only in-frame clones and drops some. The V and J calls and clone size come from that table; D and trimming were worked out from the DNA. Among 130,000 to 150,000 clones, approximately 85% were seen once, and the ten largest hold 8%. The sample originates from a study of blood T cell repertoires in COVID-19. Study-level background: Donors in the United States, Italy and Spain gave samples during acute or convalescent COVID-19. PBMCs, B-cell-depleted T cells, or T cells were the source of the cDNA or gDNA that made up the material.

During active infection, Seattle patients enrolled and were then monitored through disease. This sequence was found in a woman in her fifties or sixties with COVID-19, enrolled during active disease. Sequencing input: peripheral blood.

CDR3 amino acids: CASSPPGGSSYNEQFF. The CDR3 bases are TGTGCCAGCAGTCCACCCGGGGGGAGCTCCTACAATGAGCAGTTCTTC. The chain couples TRBV27 to TRBJ2-1, with 7 nucleotides matching TRBD2. The ends lost 5 bases at V and 0 bases at J; junction bases unmatched: 7. CDR3 size: 16 residues. The V gene's germline CDR1 is MNHEY and CDR2 SMNVEV (reference sequence).